This T cell receptor (beta chain) was identified during a study of T cell responses to AZD1222 COVID-19 vaccine. Data came from immunoSEQ multiplex PCR; TCRdb stores just in-frame clones and leaves some out. The sample includes about 120,000 clones, more than 70% of them seen just once. V was clipped by 0 bases and J by 5 bases, with 16 bases between them. Germline-derived CDR1 and CDR2 are LNHNV and YYDKDF (reference sequence). This CDR3 is built from 16 residues. The count of this clone is one. Sample: peripheral blood, taken on day 0 of AZD1222 vaccination. The clonotype originates from an adult in good health. The rearrangement joins TRBV15 to TRBJ2-5; TRBD2 might be the D (7 bases). The CDR3 DNA reads TGTGCCACCAGCAGAGACCGGGGGGCCGGCGCGGAGACCCAGTACTTC. It is translated as CATSRDRGAGAETQYF.